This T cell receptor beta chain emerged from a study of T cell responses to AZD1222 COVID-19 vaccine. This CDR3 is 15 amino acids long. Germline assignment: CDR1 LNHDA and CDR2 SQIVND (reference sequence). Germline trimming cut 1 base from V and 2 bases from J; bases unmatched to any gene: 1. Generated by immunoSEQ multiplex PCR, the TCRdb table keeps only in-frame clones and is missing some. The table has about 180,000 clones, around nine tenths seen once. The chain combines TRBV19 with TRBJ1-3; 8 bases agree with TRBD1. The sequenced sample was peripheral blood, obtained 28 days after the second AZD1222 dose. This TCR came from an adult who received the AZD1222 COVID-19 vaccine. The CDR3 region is CASSIGTGPGNTIYF. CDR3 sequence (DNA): TGTGCCAGTAGTATAGGGACAGGGCCTGGAAACACCATATATTTT.